This T cell receptor (beta chain) was obtained from a study of OX40 agonist ivuxolimab in advanced cancers. Study information: Past anti-PD-1, anti-PD-L1 or anti-CTLA-4 therapy was accepted, and roughly 40% had received some. Study results and caveats: CD4+ and CD8+ T cells in blood underwent clonal expansion by week 6 at 0.1 to 3.0 mg/kg. More expanded clones were found, on average, in CD8+ than in CD4+ T cells.

The junction had 9 bases not matched to a gene; V was cut back by 4 bases and J by 7 bases. There are 14 residues in the CDR3. Per germline, CDR1 SNHLY and CDR2 FYNNEI. Systemic immunosuppression or autoimmune disease history was grounds to exclude patients. Only in-frame clones appear in the TCRdb table, and some are missing; sequencing was by immunoSEQ multiplex PCR. The profile shows tens of thousands of clones, 87% of them singletons. Points on this clone: Its antigen is not identified.

The clonotype was recovered from an adult with an advanced solid tumor such as melanoma, head and neck, liver or kidney cancer. This specimen consisted of CD4+ or CD8+ T cells sorted from blood, obtained in a trial of the OX40 agonist ivuxolimab. This chain uses TRBV2 with TRBJ1-2; 7 bases line up with TRBD1. The CDR3 loop is CASSVQRQGGGYTF. Here the CDR3 DNA reads TGTGCCAGCAGTGTCCAGAGACAGGGTGGTGGCTACACCTTC. Full variable domain (remainder filled in from reference TRBV2 and TRBJ1-2): EPEVTQTPSHQVTQMGQEVILRCVPISNHLYFYWYRQILGQKVEFLVSFYNNEISEKSEIFDDQFSVERPDGSNFTLKIRSTKLEDSAMYFCASSVQRQGGGYTFGSGTRLTVV.